The 5 T cell receptor beta chains reported below all come from one sample, sequenced in a study of post-analysis software for immune sequencing data. Overall study findings and caveats: About 5 TRBV segments were significantly more frequent in patients than in controls. TRBV5-6, TRBV5-1 and TRBV20-1 were among these segments.

These receptors are not linked to any known antigen. The authors incorporated unique molecular identifiers into the TCR beta cDNA libraries. TCRdb reanalysed the PCR reads using MiXCR and keeps one entry per CDR3 protein. The data contain about 770,000 distinct CDR3 sequences, around 42% of them singletons. The source material was blood. These receptors were obtained from a girl aged 5-17 years with multiple sclerosis.

The chain couples TRBV7-2 to TRBJ2-5, with D tentatively TRBD2 (5 bases). Germline CDR1 SGHTA, CDR2 FQGNSA. V was clipped by 8 bases and J by 4 bases, with 20 bases between them. CDR3 size: 15 residues. The CDR3 bases are TGTGCCAGCGCCAGCGGAAATACCAACGGAGAGACCCAGTACTTC. Its translation is CASASGNTNGETQYF.

The chain uses TRBV25-1 and TRBJ1-5; D remains ambiguous. Germline CDR1 reads MGHDK; CDR2 reads SYGVNS. CDR3 length: 14 amino acids. V was cut by 3 bases and J by 0 bases, with 6 bases left in between. CDR3 sequence reads: CASSDGFSNQPQHF. DNA for the CDR3: TGTGCCAGCAGTGACGGTTTTAGCAATCAGCCCCAGCATTTT.

V usage is TRBV6-2 or TRBV6-3 and J usage is TRBJ2-1; 13 nucleotides align to TRBD2. This CDR3 is built from 18 residues. The V gene end was trimmed by 5 bases and the J gene end by 7 bases; junction bases not matched to a gene: 14. Germline V gene sequence: CDR1 MNHEY, CDR2 SVGEGT. CDR3 residues: CASSHLLTGTSGTNEQFF. Here the CDR3 DNA reads TGTGCCAGCAGTCACCTGTTAACCGGGACTAGCGGGACAAATGAGCAGTTCTTC.

The rearrangement uses TRBV7-8 and TRBJ2-5, with a tentative D call TRBD2 (5 bases). Judging by the DNA end, TRBJ2-7 fits better; the J call may be wrong. This CDR3 comprises 17 residues. Germline loops: CDR1 SGHVS, CDR2 FQNEAQ. This CDR3 reads CASSLRAIGESLSEQYF. For the CDR3, the DNA is TGTGCCAGCAGCTTAAGGGCGATCGGGGAGTCTCTTTCCGAGCAGTACTTC.

The chain employs TRBV5-1 and TRBJ2-1, with TRBD2 matching 9 bases. Looked up from germline, CDR1 is SGHRS and CDR2 is YFSETQ. The CDR3 covers 16 residues. The V gene end was trimmed by 6 bases and the J gene end by 2 bases; junction bases not matched to a gene: 9. CDR3 nucleotide sequence: TGCGCCAGCAACATGCTAGCGGGGACAACCTACAATGAGCAGTTCTTC. As protein: CASNMLAGTTYNEQFF.